What follows is one T cell receptor beta chain and its context. The data are from a study of blood T cell repertoires in COVID-19. Study details: COVID-19 samples from acute and convalescent phases originated in the United States, Italy and Spain. From T cells, B-cell-depleted T cells, or PBMCs came the material, which was cDNA or gDNA.

Original data processing: Reference gene primers were amplified, and this amplification served to estimate nucleated cell counts. Libraries were prepared by immunoSEQ multiplex PCR; TCRdb keeps only in-frame clonotypes and omits some of them. The DNA gave D and trimming, while V, J and clone size come from that table. The repertoire includes some 200,000 clones, 75% to 90% of them detected once, and approximately 6.5% sits in the top ten. Trimming left V 5 bases short and J 3 bases short, with 14 bases between. Germline V gene lookup returns CDR1 SGHAT and CDR2 FQNNGV. The CDR3 runs 15 residues. Input material: peripheral blood. This clonotype was sampled from a woman aged 40 to 49 with acute or convalescent COVID-19. The V and J genes are TRBV11-2 and TRBJ2-1, with TRBD2 as a possible D gene (6 bases). For the CDR3, the DNA is TGTGCCAGCAGCCTCGGGAGATACATCTACAATGAGCAGTTCTTC. This gives the protein CASSLGRYIYNEQFF. The full variable domain, in which reference TRBV11-2 and TRBJ2-1 provide the parts outside the CDR3, is EAGVAQSPRYKIIEKRQSVAFWCNPISGHATLYWYQQILGQGPKLLIQFQNNGVVDDSQLPKDRFSAERLKGVDSTLKIQPAKLEDSAVYLCASSLGRYIYNEQFFGPGTRLTVL.